There are many counts of the clone carrying this TCR beta chain. Each CDR3 protein is one row after TCRdb ran MiXCR on the 5' RACE reads. The sample carries 40,000 to 50,000 distinct CDR3 sequences, about 9.9% recorded once. This record belongs to a study of early T cells in non-severe SARS-CoV-2 infection. CDR1 and CDR2 from the germline V gene are LNHNV and YYDKDF (reference sequence). There are 16 residues in the CDR3. The junction had 11 bases not matched to a gene; V was cut back by 1 base and J by 5 bases. The chain joins TRBV15 to TRBJ2-7; 7 nucleotides align to TRBD2. This TCR came from an adult who was a healthcare worker with PCR-confirmed SARS-CoV-2 infection or an uninfected control (not recorded which). The specimen sequenced was whole blood. CDR3 sequence: CATSRVREGGPDEQYF. The CDR3 coding sequence is TGTGCCACCAGCAGAGTGAGGGAGGGAGGGCCCGACGAGCAGTACTTC.